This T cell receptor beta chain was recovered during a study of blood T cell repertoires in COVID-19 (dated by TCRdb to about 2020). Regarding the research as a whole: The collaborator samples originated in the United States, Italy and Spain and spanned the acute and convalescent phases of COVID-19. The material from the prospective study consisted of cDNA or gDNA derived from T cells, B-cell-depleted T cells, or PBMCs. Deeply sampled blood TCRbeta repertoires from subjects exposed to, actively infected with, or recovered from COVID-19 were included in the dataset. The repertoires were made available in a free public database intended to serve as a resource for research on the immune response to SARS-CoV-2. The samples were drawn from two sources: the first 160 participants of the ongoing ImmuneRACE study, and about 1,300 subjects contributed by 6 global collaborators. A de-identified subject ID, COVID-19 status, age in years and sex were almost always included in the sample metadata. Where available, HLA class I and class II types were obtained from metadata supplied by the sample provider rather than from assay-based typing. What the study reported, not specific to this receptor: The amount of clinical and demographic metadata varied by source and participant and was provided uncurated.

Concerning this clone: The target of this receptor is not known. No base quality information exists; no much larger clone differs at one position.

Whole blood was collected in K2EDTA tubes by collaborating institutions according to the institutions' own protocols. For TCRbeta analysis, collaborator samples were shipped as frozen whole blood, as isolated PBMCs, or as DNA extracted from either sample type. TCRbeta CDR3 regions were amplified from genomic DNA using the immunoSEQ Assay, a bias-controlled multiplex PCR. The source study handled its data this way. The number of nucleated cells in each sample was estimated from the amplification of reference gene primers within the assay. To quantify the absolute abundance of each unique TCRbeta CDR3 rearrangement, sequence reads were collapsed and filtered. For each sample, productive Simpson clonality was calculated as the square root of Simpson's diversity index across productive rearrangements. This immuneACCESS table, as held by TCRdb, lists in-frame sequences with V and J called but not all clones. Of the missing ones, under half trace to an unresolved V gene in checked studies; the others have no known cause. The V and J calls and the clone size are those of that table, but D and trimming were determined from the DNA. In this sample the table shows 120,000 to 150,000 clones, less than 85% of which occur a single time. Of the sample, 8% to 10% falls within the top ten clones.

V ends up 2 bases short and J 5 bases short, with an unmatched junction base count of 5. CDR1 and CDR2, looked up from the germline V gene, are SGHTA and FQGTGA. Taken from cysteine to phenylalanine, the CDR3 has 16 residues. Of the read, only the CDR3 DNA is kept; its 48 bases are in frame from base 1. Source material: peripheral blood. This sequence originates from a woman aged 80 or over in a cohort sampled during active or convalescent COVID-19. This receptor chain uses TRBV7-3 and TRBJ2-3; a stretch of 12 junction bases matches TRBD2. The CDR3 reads CASSLLAGGLGDTQYF. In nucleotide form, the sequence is TGTGCCAGCAGCTTACTAGCGGGGGGGCTCGGAGATACGCAGTATTTT.